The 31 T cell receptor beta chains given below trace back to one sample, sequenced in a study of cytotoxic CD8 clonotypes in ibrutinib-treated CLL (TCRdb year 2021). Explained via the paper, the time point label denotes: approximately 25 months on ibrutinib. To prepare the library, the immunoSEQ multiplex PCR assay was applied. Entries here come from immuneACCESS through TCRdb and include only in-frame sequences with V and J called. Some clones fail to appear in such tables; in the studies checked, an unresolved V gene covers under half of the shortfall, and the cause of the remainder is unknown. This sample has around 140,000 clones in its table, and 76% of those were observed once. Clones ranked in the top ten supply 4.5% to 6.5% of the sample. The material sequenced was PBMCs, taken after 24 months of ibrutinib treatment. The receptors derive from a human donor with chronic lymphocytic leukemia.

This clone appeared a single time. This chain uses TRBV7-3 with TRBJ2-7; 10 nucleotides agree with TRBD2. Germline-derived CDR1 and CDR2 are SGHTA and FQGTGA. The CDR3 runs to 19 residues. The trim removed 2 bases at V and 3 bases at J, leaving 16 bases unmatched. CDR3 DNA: TGTGCCAGCAGCTTAGGTGTAGCGGGGGGTACTTTCGAATACTACGAGCAGTACTTC. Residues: CASSLGVAGGTFEYYEQYF.

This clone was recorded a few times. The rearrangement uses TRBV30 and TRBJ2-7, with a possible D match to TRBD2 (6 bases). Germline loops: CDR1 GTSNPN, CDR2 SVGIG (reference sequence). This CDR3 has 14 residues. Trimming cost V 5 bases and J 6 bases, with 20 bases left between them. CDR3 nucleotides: TGTGCCTGGCGGGGGTTCCGGACCACGGGCGAGCAGTACTTC. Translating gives CAWRGFRTTGEQYF.

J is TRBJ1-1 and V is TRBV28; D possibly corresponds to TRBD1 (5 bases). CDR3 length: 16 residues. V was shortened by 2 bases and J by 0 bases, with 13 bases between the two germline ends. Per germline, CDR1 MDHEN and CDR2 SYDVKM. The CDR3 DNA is TGTGCCAGCAGTTTACCGGCAGGGAATATGAACACTGAAGCTTTCTTT. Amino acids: CASSLPAGNMNTEAFF.

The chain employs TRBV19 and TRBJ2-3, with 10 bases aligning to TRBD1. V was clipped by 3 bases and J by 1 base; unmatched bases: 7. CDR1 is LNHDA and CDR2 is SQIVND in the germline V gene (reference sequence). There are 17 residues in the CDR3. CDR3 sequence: CASSMGPGTGGTDTQYF. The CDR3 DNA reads TGTGCCAGTAGTATGGGCCCGGGGACAGGGGGCACAGATACGCAGTATTTT. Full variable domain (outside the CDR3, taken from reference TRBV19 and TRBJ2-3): DGGITQSPKYLFRKEGQNVTLSCEQNLNHDAMYWYRQDPGQGLRLIYYSQIVNDFQKGDIAEGYSVSREKKESFPLTVTSAQKNPTAFYLCASSMGPGTGGTDTQYFGPGTRLTVL.

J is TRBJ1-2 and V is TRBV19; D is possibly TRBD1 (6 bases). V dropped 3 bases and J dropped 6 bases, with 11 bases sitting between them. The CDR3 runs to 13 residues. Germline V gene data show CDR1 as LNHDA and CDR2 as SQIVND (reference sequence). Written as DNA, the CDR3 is TGTGCCAGTAGTATTCAGGGGTTGGATGGCTACACCTTC. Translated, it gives CASSIQGLDGYTF. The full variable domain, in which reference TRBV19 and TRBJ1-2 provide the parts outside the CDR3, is DGGITQSPKYLFRKEGQNVTLSCEQNLNHDAMYWYRQDPGQGLRLIYYSQIVNDFQKGDIAEGYSVSREKKESFPLTVTSAQKNPTAFYLCASSIQGLDGYTFGSGTRLTVV.

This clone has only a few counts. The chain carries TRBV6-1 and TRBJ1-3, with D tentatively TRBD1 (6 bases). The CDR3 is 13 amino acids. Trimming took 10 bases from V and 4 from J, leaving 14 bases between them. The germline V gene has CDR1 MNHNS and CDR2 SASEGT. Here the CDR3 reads CAIAGAAGNTIYF. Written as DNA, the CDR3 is TGTGCCATCGCGGGGGCAGCCGGAAACACCATATATTTT.

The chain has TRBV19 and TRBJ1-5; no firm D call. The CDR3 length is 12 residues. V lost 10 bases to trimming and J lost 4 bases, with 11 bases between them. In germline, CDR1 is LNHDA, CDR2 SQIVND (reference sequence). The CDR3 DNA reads TGTGCCACCGCGGACGGAAATCAGCCCCAGCATTTT. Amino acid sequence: CATADGNQPQHF.

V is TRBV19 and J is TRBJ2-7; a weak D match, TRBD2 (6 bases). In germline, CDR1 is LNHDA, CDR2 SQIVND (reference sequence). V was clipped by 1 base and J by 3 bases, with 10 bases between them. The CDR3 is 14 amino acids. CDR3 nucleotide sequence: TGTGCCAGTAGTATAGGGGCCGGGAGCTACGAGCAGTACTTC. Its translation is CASSIGAGSYEQYF.

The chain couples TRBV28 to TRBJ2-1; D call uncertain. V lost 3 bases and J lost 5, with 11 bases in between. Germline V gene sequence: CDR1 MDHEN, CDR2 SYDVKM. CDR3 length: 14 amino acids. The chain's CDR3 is CASSFPGGHNEQFF. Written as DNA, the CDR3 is TGTGCCAGCAGTTTCCCTGGCGGCCACAATGAGCAGTTCTTC.

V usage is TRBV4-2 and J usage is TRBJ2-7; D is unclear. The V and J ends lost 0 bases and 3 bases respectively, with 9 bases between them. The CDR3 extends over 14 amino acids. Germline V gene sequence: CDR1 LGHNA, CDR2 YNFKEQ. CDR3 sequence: CASSQEAGYYEQYF. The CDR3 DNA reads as TGTGCCAGCAGCCAAGAGGCAGGTTACTACGAGCAGTACTTC.

The CDR3 DNA reads TGTGCCAGCAGCGGACCCACTTATGGCTACACCTTC. Residues: CASSGPTYGYTF. The V call is TRBV6-6, the J call TRBJ1-2; D remains ambiguous. V lost 6 bases and J 5 bases, leaving 10 bases between the germline ends. The CDR3 totals 12 residues. In germline, CDR1 is MNHNY, CDR2 SVGAGI (reference sequence).

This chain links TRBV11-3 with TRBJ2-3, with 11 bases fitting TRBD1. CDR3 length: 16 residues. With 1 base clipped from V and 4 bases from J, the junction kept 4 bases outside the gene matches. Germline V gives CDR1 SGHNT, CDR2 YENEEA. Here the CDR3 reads CASSLGWGQGADTQYF. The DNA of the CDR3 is TGTGCCAGCAGCTTAGGTTGGGGACAGGGGGCAGATACGCAGTATTTT. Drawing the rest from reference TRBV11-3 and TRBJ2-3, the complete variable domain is EAGVVQSPRYKIIEKKQPVAFWCNPISGHNTLYWYLQNLGQGPELLIRYENEEAVDDSQLPKDRFSAERLKGVDSTLKIQPAELGDSAVYLCASSLGWGQGADTQYFGPGTRLTVL.

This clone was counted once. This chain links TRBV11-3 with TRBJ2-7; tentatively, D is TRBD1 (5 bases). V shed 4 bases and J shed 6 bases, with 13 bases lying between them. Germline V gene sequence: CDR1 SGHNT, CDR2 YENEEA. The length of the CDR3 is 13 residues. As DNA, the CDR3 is TGTGCCAGCAGCTCCCTTTGGGGCACCGAGCAGTACTTC. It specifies CASSSLWGTEQYF.

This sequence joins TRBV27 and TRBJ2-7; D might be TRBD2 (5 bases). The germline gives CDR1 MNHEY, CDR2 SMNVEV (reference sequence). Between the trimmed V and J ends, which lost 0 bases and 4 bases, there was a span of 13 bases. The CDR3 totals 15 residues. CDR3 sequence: CASSLSPPGWYEQYF. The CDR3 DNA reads TGTGCCAGCAGTTTATCGCCACCGGGATGGTACGAGCAGTACTTC.

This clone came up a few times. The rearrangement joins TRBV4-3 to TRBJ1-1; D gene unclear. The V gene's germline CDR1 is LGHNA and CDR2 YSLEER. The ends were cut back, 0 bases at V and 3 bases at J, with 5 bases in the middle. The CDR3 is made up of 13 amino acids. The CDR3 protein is CASSQDHDTEAFF. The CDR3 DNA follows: TGCGCCAGCAGCCAAGACCACGACACTGAAGCTTTCTTT.

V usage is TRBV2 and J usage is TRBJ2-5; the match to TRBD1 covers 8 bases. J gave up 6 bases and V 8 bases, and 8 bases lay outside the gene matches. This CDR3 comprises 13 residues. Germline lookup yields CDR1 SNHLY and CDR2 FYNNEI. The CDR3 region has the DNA TGTGCCAGCGGGCGGACAGGGCTTCAGACCCAGTACTTC. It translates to CASGRTGLQTQYF.

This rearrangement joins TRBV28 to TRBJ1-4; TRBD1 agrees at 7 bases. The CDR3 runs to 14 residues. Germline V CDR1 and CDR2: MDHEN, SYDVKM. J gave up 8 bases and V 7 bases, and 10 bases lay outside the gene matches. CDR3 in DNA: TGTGCCAGCACCAAAACAGGGGAAAGGGAAAAACTGTTTTTT. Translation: CASTKTGEREKLFF.

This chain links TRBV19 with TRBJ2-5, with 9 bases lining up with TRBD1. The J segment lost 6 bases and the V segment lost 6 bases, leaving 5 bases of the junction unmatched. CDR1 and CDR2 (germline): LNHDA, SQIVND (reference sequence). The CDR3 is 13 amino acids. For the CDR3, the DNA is TGTGCCAGTAGCCGGGACAGGGCGAAGACCCAGTACTTC. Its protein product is CASSRDRAKTQYF. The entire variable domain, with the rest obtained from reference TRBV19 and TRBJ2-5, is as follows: DGGITQSPKYLFRKEGQNVTLSCEQNLNHDAMYWYRQDPGQGLRLIYYSQIVNDFQKGDIAEGYSVSREKKESFPLTVTSAQKNPTAFYLCASSRDRAKTQYFGPGTRLLVL.

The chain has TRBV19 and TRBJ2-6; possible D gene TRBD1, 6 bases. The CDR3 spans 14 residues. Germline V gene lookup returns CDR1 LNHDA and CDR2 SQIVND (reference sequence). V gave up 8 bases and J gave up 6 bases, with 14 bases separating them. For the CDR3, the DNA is TGTGCCAGTGGAACAGGGCCTGAGGCCAACGTCCTGACTTTC. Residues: CASGTGPEANVLTF.

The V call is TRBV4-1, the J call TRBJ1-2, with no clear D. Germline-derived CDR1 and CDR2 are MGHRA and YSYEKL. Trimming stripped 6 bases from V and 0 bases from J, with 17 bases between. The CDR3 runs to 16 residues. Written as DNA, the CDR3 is TGCGCCAGCAGGCCCCATCAGTTTAGTCCTAACTATGGCTACACCTTC. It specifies CASRPHQFSPNYGYTF.

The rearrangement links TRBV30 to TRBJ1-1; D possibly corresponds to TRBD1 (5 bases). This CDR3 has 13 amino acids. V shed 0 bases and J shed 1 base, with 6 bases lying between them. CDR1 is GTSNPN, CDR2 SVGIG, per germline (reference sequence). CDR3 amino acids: CAWSVQGNTEAFF. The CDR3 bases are TGTGCCTGGAGTGTCCAGGGGAACACTGAAGCTTTCTTT. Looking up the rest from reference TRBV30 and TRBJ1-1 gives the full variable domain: SQTIHQWPATLVQPVGSPLSLECTVEGTSNPNLYWYRQAAGRGLQLLFYSVGIGQISSEVPQNLSASRPQDRQFILSSKKLLLSDSGFYLCAWSVQGNTEAFFGQGTRLTVV.

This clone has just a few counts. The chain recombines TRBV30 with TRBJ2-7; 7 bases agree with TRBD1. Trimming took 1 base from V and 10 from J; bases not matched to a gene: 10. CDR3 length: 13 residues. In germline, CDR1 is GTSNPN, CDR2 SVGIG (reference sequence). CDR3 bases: TGTGCCTGGAGTGAATACAGGGGCCGGATACAGTACTTC. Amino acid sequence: CAWSEYRGRIQYF.

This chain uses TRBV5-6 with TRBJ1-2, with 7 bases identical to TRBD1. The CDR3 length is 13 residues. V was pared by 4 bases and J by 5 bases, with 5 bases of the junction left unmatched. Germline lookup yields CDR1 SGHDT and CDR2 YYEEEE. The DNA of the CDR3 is TGTGCCAGCAGCCCCGGGACAGCTTATGGCTACACCTTC. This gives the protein CASSPGTAYGYTF.

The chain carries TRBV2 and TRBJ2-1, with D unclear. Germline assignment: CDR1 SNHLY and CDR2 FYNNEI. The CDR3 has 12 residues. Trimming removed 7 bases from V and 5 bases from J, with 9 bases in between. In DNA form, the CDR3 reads TGTGCCAGCAAGTGGGAACACAATGAGCAGTTCTTC. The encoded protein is CASKWEHNEQFF.

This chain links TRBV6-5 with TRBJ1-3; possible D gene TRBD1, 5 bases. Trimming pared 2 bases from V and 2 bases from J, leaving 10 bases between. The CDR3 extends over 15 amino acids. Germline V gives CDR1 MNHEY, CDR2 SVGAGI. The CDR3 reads CASSYGRGAGNTIYF. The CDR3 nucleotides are TGTGCCAGCAGTTACGGAAGGGGTGCTGGAAACACCATATATTTT.

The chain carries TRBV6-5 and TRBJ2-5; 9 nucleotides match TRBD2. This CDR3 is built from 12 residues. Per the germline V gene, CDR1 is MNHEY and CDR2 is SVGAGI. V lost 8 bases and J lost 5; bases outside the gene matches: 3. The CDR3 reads CASRSGSETQYF. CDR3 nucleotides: TGTGCCAGCCGTAGCGGGAGTGAGACCCAGTACTTC.

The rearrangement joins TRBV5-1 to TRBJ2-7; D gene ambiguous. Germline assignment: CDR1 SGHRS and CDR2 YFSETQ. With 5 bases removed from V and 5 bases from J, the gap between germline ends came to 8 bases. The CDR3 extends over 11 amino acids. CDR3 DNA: TGCGCCAGCAGGAGGTACGACGAGCAGTACTTC. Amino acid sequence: CASRRYDEQYF.

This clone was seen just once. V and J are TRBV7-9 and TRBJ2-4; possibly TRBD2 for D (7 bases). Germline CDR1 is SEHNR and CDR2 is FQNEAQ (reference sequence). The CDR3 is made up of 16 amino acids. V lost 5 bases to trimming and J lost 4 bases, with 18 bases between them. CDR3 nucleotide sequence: TGTGCCAGCAGCCCCTTGGGGGGGGGCTGGAAAAACATTCAGTACTTC. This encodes CASSPLGGGWKNIQYF.

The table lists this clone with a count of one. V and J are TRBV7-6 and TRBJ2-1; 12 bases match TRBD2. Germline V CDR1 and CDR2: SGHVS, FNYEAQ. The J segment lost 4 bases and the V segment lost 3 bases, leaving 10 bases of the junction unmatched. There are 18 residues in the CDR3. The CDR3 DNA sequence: TGTGCCAGCAGCTTGCGGTCAACGACTAGCGGGGGTTACAATGAGCAGTTCTTC. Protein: CASSLRSTTSGGYNEQFF.

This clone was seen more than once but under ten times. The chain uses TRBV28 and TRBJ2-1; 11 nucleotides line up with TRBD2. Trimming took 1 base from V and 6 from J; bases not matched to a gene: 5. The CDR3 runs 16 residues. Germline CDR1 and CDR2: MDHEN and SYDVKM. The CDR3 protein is CASSLSLAGGFNEQFF. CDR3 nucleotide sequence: TGTGCCAGCAGTTTATCCCTAGCGGGGGGCTTCAATGAGCAGTTCTTC.

This CDR3 reads CASSPGGSYGYTF. The CDR3, as DNA: TGTGCCAGCTCACCGGGCGGGAGCTATGGCTACACCTTC. The rearrangement joins TRBV18 to TRBJ1-2; D remains ambiguous. CDR1 is KGHSH, CDR2 LQKENI, per germline. There are 13 residues in the CDR3. V dropped 3 bases and J dropped 4 bases, with 9 bases sitting between them. The variable domain in full, with the rest retrieved from reference TRBV18 and TRBJ1-2, is NAGVMQNPRHLVRRRGQEARLRCSPMKGHSHVYWYRQLPEEGLKFMVYLQKENIIDESGMPKERFSAEFPKEGPSILRIQQVVRGDSAAYFCASSPGGSYGYTFGSGTRLTVV.